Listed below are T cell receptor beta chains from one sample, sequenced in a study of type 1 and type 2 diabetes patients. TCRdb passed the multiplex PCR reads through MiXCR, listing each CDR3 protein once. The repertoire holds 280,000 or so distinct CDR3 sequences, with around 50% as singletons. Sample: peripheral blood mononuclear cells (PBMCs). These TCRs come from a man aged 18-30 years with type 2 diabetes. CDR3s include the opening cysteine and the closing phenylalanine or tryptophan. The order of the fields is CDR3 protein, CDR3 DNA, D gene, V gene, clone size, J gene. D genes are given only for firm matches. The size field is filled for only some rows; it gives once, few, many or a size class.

cdr3_aa: CATSDFLGGETQYF
cdr3_nt: TGTGCCACCAGTGATTTCTTGGGGGGAGAGACCCAGTACTTC
d_call: .
v_call: TRBV24-1
clone_size: .
j_call: TRBJ2-5

cdr3_aa: CATSREGGTVTGELFF
cdr3_nt: TGTGCCACCAGCAGAGAGGGGGGGACGGTCACCGGGGAGCTGTTTTTT
d_call: TRBD2
v_call: TRBV15
clone_size: .
j_call: TRBJ2-2

cdr3_aa: CASSRRPGTRGPETQYF
cdr3_nt: TGTGCCAGCAGCCGCCGGCCCGGGACTAGGGGTCCAGAGACCCAGTACTTC
d_call: TRBD2
v_call: TRBV7-2
clone_size: .
j_call: TRBJ2-5

cdr3_aa: CASSFLADYNEQFF
cdr3_nt: TGTGCCAGCAGTTTCCTAGCGGACTACAATGAGCAGTTCTTC
d_call: TRBD2
v_call: TRBV27
clone_size: few
j_call: TRBJ2-1

cdr3_aa: CASSNGVFYEQYF
cdr3_nt: TGTGCCAGTAGTAACGGGGTGTTCTACGAGCAGTACTTC
d_call: .
v_call: TRBV19
clone_size: few
j_call: TRBJ2-7

cdr3_aa: CASRDGQKGDYGYTF
cdr3_nt: TGTGCCTCCCGGGACGGACAAAAAGGTGACTATGGCTACACCTTC
d_call: .
v_call: TRBV2
clone_size: .
j_call: TRBJ1-2

cdr3_aa: CASTFTESRDRVRGGELFF
cdr3_nt: TGTGCCAGCACCTTCACGGAGTCCCGGGACAGGGTCCGGGGCGGGGAGCTGTTTTTT
d_call: TRBD1
v_call: TRBV7-6
clone_size: .
j_call: TRBJ2-2

cdr3_aa: CASSGSGSSGEQCF
cdr3_nt: TGTGCCAGCAGTGGGAGCGGGAGTTCGGGCGAGCAGTGCTTC
d_call: TRBD2
v_call: TRBV25-1
clone_size: once
j_call: TRBJ2-7

cdr3_aa: CASSGGNSNQPQHF
cdr3_nt: TGCGCCAGCAGTGGGGGCAATAGCAATCAGCCCCAGCATTTT
d_call: .
v_call: TRBV10-1
clone_size: .
j_call: TRBJ1-5

cdr3_aa: CSATPGTSGSYEQYF
cdr3_nt: TGCAGTGCAACCCCCGGGACTAGCGGCTCCTACGAGCAGTACTTC
d_call: TRBD2
v_call: TRBV20-1
clone_size: .
j_call: TRBJ2-7

cdr3_aa: CASSFFWTMGQGRHEQCF
cdr3_nt: TGTGCCAGCAGTTTTTTTTGGACGATGGGCCAGGGGAGGCACGAGCAGTGCTTC
d_call: .
v_call: TRBV27
clone_size: .
j_call: TRBJ2-7

cdr3_aa: CASSLTGESNYGYTF
cdr3_nt: TGTGCCAGCAGCTTAACAGGAGAAAGTAACTATGGCTACACCTTC
d_call: .
v_call: TRBV7-3
clone_size: .
j_call: TRBJ1-2